Sequencing of this T cell receptor beta chain was carried out in a study of shared T cell receptors in the human thymus. V dropped 2 bases and J dropped 0; count of bases not matched to a gene: 6. Germline values: CDR1 SGHVS, CDR2 FQNEAQ. The CDR3 covers 16 residues. Profiling relied on immunoSEQ multiplex PCR, and the TCRdb table lists in-frame clones only, not all of them. The table lists hundreds of thousands of clones, 75% to 85% of them singletons. This same sample was also taken into another study, of human thymus T cells. This second report adds: Infants served as donors; they were healthy and Finnish and were having corrective surgery for congenital heart defects. Thymic tissue was derived from resections collected during corrective heart surgery. Repertoires sampled from thymus and blood appeared biased in V and J gene usage. Thymic TCR repertoires of unrelated people reportedly overlapped highly.

The chain links TRBV7-8 to TRBJ2-7, with 8 bases identical to TRBD1. The sample consisted of thymocytes. The TCR comes from a boy under three years old with a congenital heart defect. CDR3 loop: CASSLSGQGGSYEQYF. Written as DNA, the CDR3 is TGTGCCAGCAGCTTAAGTGGACAGGGAGGCTCCTACGAGCAGTACTTC.